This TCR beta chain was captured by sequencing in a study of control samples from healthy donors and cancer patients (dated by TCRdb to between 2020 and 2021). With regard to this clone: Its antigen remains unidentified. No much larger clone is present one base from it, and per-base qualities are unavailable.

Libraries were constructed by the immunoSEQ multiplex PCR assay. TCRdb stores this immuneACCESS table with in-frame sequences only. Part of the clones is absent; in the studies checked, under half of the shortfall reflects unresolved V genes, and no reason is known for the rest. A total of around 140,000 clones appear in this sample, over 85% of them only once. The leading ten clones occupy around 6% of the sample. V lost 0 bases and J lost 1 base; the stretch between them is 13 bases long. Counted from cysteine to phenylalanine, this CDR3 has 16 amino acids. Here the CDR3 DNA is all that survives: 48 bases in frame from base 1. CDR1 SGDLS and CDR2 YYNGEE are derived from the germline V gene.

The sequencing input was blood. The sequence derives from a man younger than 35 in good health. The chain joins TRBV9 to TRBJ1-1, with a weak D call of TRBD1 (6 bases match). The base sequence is TGTGCCAGCAGCGTAGCGGCCAGGGGTTCGAACACTGAAGCTTTCTTT. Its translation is CASSVAARGSNTEAFF.